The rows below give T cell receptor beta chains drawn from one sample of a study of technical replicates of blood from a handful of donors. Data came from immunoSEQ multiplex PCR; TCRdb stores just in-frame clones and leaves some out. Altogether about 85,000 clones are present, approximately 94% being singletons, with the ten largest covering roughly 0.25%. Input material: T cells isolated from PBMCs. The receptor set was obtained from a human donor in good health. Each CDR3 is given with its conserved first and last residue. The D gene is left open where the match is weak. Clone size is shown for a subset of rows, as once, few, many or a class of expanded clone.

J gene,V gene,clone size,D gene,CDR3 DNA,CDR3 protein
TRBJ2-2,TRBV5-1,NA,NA,TGCGCCAGCTTTCAAGGCAGGGGGAACACCGGGGAGCTGTTTTTT,CASFQGRGNTGELFF
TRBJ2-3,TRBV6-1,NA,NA,TGTGCCAGCAGTGAAGGCCCCTACACAGATACGCAGTATTTT,CASSEGPYTDTQYF
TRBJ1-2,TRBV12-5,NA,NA,TGTGCTAGTGGTTTGGTACGGCCAGGGTTTGTCGGTGGCTACACCTTC,CASGLVRPGFVGGYTF
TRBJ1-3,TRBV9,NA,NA,TGTGCCAGCAGCGCCGGGGGGAGTGGAAACACCATATATTTT,CASSAGGSGNTIYF
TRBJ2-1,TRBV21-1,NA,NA,TGTGCCAGCAGCAAAGGTGGGGGTAGCGGGGTTAATGAGCAGTTCTTC,CASSKGGGSGVNEQFF
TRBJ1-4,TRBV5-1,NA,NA,TGCGCCAGCAGCTTCTATGGGTCAGAGGGTGAAAAACTGTTTTTT,CASSFYGSEGEKLFF
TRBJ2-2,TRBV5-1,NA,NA,TGCGCCAGCAGCGACGGGACTGGTCCCTCCGGGGAGCTGTTTTTT,CASSDGTGPSGELFF
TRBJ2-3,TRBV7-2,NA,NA,TGTGCCAGCAGCTTATACACAGATACGCAGTATTTT,CASSLYTDTQYF
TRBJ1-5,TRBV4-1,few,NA,TGCGCCAGCAGCAATGGACGGGGAAAAACTAATCAGCCCCAGCATTTT,CASSNGRGKTNQPQHF
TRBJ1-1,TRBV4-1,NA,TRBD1,TGCGCCAGCAGAATGACAGGGGGCATAGAAGCTTTCTTT,CASRMTGGIEAFF
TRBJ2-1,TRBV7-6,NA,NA,TGTGCCAGCAGCTTAGCCGGGGAGTACAATGAGCAGTTCTTC,CASSLAGEYNEQFF
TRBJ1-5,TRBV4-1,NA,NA,TGCGCCAGCAGCACCCAACATGATCAGCCCCAGCATTTT,CASSTQHDQPQHF
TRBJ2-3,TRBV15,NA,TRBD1,TGTGCCACCAGCCGGGACAGGGGACCAGATACGCAGTATTTT,CATSRDRGPDTQYF
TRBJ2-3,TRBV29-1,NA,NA,TGCAGCGTTTTCCTATCGCCCGGAGATACGCAGTATTTT,CSVFLSPGDTQYF
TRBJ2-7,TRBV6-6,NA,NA,TGTGCCAGCAGCCTGGGGACTCGCGGAGAGCAGTACTTC,CASSLGTRGEQYF
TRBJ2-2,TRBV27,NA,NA,TGTGCCAGCAGACCCCACCGCAGGGGGAACACCGGGGAGCTGTTTTTT,CASRPHRRGNTGELFF
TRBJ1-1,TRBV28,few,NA,TGTGCCAGCAGTTTAACGGGGGGGGCTGAAGCTTTCTTT,CASSLTGGAEAFF
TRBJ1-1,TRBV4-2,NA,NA,TGTGCCAGCAGCCGGGCGGTGGGGAGATCGAACACTGAAGCTTTCTTT,CASSRAVGRSNTEAFF
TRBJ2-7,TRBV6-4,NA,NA,TGTGCCAGCAGTGAAGGGGCCAGCCAAGAAGGAGTAGAGTACTTC,CASSEGASQEGVEYF
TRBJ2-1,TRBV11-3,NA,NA,TGTGCCAGCAGCCGAAAGTGGGGGGGCGCGGATGAGCAGTTCTTC,CASSRKWGGADEQFF
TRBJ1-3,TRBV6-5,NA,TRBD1,TGTGCCAGCAGTTATGGACAGGGAAGAAACACCATATATTTT,CASSYGQGRNTIYF
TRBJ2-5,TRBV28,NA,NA,TGTGCCAGCAGCAATTACGGGGTCCAAGAGACCCAGTACTTC,CASSNYGVQETQYF
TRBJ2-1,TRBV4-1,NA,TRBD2,TGCGCCAGCAGCCAAGGGGCACTAAAGCGGGAGGGCCGTCATGAGCAGTTCTTC,CASSQGALKREGRHEQFF
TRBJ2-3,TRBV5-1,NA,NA,TGCGCCAGCAGCCCATGGCCAGCGGAGAGAACAGATACGCAGTATTTT,CASSPWPAERTDTQYF
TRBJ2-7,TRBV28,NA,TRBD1,TGTGCCAGCAGTGTGGCAGGGGGCTTTTACGAGCAGTACTTC,CASSVAGGFYEQYF
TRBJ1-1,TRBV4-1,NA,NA,TGCGCCAGCAGCCAAGATTCAGGGAACAGTGAAGCTTTCTTT,CASSQDSGNSEAFF
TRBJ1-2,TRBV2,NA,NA,TGTGCCAGCAGTCCGCTTTCACAGGGACGCGATGGCTACACCTTC,CASSPLSQGRDGYTF
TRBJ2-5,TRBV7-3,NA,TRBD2,TGTGCCAGCAGCTTAGGGGGGGGCCAAGAGACCCAGTACTTC,CASSLGGGQETQYF
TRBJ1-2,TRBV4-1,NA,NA,TGCGCCAGCAGGGGAACAGCCTCGAGGGATCCTAACTATGGCTACACCTTC,CASRGTASRDPNYGYTF
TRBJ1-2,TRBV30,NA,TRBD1,TGTGCCTGGAGGACGGGACAGGGGTTCGGCTACACCTTC,CAWRTGQGFGYTF
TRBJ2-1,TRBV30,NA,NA,TGTGCCTGGAGTGTACTCGGAGATTCGGATGAGCAGTTCTTC,CAWSVLGDSDEQFF
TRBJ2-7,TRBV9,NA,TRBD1,TGTGCCAGCAGCGTAGATCTTAACAGGGGTTCCTACGAGCAGTACTTC,CASSVDLNRGSYEQYF
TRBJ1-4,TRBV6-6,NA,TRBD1,TGTGCCAGCAGTTCGGACAGGGCCCATGAAAAACTGTTTTTT,CASSSDRAHEKLFF
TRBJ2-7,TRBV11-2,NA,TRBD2,TGTGCCAGCAGCCCGGTTTGGGGGGGGGACTACGAGCAGTACTTC,CASSPVWGGDYEQYF
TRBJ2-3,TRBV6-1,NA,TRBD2,TGTGCCAGCAATGAAGCGGGAGGGCCGATAGATACGCAGTATTTT,CASNEAGGPIDTQYF
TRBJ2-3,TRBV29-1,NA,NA,TGCAGCGGTGCAGAATACCGCGGCACAGATACGCAGTATTTT,CSGAEYRGTDTQYF
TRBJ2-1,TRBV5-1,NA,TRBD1,TGCGCCAGCAGCTTGACAGGGGCCCCCTACAATGAGCAGTTCTTC,CASSLTGAPYNEQFF
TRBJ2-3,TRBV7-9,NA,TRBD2,TGTGCCAGCAGCTTAAAGGGTAGCGGGGCGCAGATAACGCAGTATTTT,CASSLKGSGAQITQYF
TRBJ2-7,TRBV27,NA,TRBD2,TGTGCCAGCAGTTTGGTGGGGCTAGCGGGGTTCTACGAGCAGTACTTC,CASSLVGLAGFYEQYF
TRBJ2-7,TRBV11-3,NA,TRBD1,TGTGCCAGCAGCTTAGACCCTGGACAGGGACGGTACGAGCAGTACTTC,CASSLDPGQGRYEQYF
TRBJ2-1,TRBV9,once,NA,TGTGCCGCTTCCCGTACGGCCTACAATGAGCAGTTCTTC,CAASRTAYNEQFF
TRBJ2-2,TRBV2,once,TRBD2,TGTGCCAGCAGTGGTCCAGCGGGAGTTAACACCGGGGAGCTGTTTTTT,CASSGPAGVNTGELFF
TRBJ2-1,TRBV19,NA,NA,TGTGCCAGTAGTAGGCTACTAGTTCTACAAAGGAACAATGAGCAGTTCTTC,CASSRLLVLQRNNEQFF